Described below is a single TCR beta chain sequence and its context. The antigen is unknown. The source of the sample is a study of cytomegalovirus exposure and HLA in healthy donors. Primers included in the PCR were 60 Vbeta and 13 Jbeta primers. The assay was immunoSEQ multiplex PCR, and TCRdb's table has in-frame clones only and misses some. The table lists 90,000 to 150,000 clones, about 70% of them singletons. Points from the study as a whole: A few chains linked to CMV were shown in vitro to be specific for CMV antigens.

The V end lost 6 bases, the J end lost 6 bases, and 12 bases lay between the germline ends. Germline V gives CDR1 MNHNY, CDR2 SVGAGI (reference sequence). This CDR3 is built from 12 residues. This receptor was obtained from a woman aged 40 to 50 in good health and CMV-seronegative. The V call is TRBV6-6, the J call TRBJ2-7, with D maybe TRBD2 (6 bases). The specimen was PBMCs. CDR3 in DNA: TGTGCCAGCAGCAGTCTAGCGCGCGAGCAGTACTTC. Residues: CASSSLAREQYF.